This T cell receptor beta chain was retrieved from a study of blood T cell repertoires in COVID-19. TCRdb's table, derived via immunoSEQ multiplex PCR, lists solely in-frame clones and lacks some. The sample yields 200,000 to 300,000 clones, around nine tenths seen once. The junction had 13 bases not matched to a gene; V was cut back by 3 bases and J by 3 bases. The CDR3 sequence is 17 residues long. Germline assignment: CDR1 SGDLS and CDR2 YYNGEE. The TCR originated in a woman aged 55-69 years with COVID-19, enrolled during active disease. Sequenced: peripheral blood. V usage is TRBV9 and J usage is TRBJ1-2; 8 positions agree with TRBD1. The CDR3, as DNA: TGTGCCAGCAGCGCCAGAGGGACAGGCCTCGTCTACTATGGCTACACCTTC. Translation gives CASSARGTGLVYYGYTF.